This T cell receptor beta chain was sequenced for a study of identical twins. This clonotype was counted many times. This CDR3 contains 14 residues. V lost 4 bases to trimming and J lost 3 bases, with 9 bases between them. Germline V gene lookup returns CDR1 KGHDR and CDR2 SFDVKD. Template switching created a universal primer site, and the cDNA included unique molecular identifiers. TCRdb reprocessed the 5' RACE reads with MiXCR, giving one entry per CDR3 protein. The sample lists 130,000 to 150,000 distinct CDR3 sequences; around 3.5% were seen once. This clonotype was sampled from a man younger than 30 in good health. Sequencing was done on a sample of memory T cells sorted from blood. The chain carries TRBV24-1 and TRBJ1-5; D unresolved. CDR3 sequence reads: CATSEAETNQPQHF. For the CDR3, the DNA is TGTGCCACCAGTGAGGCGGAAACCAATCAGCCCCAGCATTTT.